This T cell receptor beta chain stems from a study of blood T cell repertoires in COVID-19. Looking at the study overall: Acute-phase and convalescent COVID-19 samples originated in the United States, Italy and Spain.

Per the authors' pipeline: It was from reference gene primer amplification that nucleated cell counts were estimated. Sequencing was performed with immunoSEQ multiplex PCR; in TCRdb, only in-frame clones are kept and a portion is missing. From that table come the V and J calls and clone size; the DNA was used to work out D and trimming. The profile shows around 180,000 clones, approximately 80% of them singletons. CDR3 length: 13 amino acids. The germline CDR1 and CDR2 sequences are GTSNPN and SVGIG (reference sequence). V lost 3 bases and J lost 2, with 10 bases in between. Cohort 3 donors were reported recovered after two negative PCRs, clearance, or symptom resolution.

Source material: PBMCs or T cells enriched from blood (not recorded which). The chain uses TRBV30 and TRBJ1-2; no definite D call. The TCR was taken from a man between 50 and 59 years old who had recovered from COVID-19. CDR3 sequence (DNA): TGTGCCTGGAGCCTAGAAAGCAACTATGGCTACACCTTC. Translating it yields CAWSLESNYGYTF.